Listed below are T cell receptor beta chains from one sample, sequenced in a study of glioma-infiltrating T cells after dendritic cell vaccination. Using immunoSEQ multiplex PCR, the repertoire was profiled, and TCRdb retains in-frame clones only, with some absent. The data hold some 100,000 clones, with 70% to 90% observed a single time. The starting material was blood, obtained before dendritic cell vaccination. The receptor source for this set is a human donor with glioblastoma. Both conserved end residues are part of each CDR3. Fields, in order: D gene, V gene, J gene, clone size, CDR3 protein, CDR3 DNA. The D gene is left open where the match is weak. Only part of the rows carry a size: once, few, many, or a class if the clone is expanded.

D: TRBD1; V: TRBV9; J: TRBJ2-7; size: NA; CDR3: CASSAAPGTVYEQYF; DNA: TGTGCCAGCAGCGCCGCCCCCGGGACAGTCTACGAGCAGTACTTC
D: TRBD1; V: TRBV19; J: TRBJ1-1; size: NA; CDR3: CASSPGQGSTEAFF; DNA: TGTGCCAGTAGTCCTGGACAGGGTAGCACTGAAGCTTTCTTT
D: NA; V: TRBV6-5; J: TRBJ1-3; size: few; CDR3: CASSYAGGSGNTIYF; DNA: TGTGCCAGCAGTTACGCAGGAGGGTCTGGAAACACCATATATTTT
D: NA; V: TRBV7-2; J: TRBJ2-3; size: NA; CDR3: CASSFSGTGRRDTQYF; DNA: TGTGCCAGCAGCTTCTCCGGGACTGGCCGGAGGGATACGCAGTATTTT
D: NA; V: TRBV4-2; J: TRBJ2-2; size: NA; CDR3: CASSPRGGGFPNTGELFF; DNA: TGTGCCAGCAGCCCCAGAGGGGGGGGATTTCCGAACACCGGGGAGCTGTTTTTT
D: TRBD2; V: TRBV7-9; J: TRBJ2-7; size: NA; CDR3: CASSLRRGDYEQYF; DNA: TGTGCCAGCAGCTTACGGCGGGGGGACTACGAGCAGTACTTC
D: TRBD2; V: TRBV2; J: TRBJ2-3; size: NA; CDR3: CASNSGGSDTQYF; DNA: TGTGCCAGCAATAGCGGGGGGTCGGATACGCAGTATTTT
D: TRBD2; V: TRBV27; J: TRBJ2-7; size: NA; CDR3: CASSWATSGTSYEQYF; DNA: TGTGCCAGCAGTTGGGCGACTAGCGGGACATCCTACGAGCAGTACTTC
D: NA; V: TRBV10-2; J: TRBJ1-6; size: once; CDR3: CASTLGENSPLHF; DNA: TGCGCCAGTACCCTGGGAGAAAATTCACCCCTCCACTTT
D: TRBD1; V: TRBV5-1; J: TRBJ1-2; size: NA; CDR3: CASSLIIGQESGYTF; DNA: TGCGCCAGCAGCTTGATAATCGGACAGGAGTCGGGCTACACCTTC
D: NA; V: TRBV5-1; J: TRBJ2-6; size: NA; CDR3: CASSPWGREVTGANVLTF; DNA: TGCGCCAGCAGCCCCTGGGGCAGGGAGGTAACTGGGGCCAACGTCCTGACTTTC
D: TRBD2; V: TRBV7-3; J: TRBJ2-3; size: NA; CDR3: CASSEGLAGGADTQYF; DNA: TGTGCCAGCAGCGAGGGACTAGCGGGAGGGGCAGATACGCAGTATTTT
D: NA; V: TRBV7-3; J: TRBJ1-2; size: NA; CDR3: CASSLEGNYGYTF; DNA: TGTGCCAGCAGTTTGGAGGGCAACTATGGCTACACCTTC